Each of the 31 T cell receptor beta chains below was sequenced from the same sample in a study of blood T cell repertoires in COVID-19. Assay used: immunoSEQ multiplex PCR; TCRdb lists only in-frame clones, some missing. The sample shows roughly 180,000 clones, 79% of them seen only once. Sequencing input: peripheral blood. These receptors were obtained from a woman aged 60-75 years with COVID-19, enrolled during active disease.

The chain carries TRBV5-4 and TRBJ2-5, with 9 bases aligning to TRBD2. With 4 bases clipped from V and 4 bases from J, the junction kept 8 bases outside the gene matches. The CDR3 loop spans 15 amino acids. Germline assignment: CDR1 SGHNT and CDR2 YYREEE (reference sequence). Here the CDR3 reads CASSTGAGGLETQYF. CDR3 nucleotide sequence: TGTGCCAGCAGCACTGGAGCGGGAGGCTTAGAGACCCAGTACTTC. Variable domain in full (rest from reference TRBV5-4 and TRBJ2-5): ETGVTQSPTHLIKTRGQQVTLRCSSQSGHNTVSWYQQALGQGPQFIFQYYREEENGRGNFPPRFSGLQFPNYSSELNVNALELDDSALYLCASSTGAGGLETQYFGPGTRLLVL.

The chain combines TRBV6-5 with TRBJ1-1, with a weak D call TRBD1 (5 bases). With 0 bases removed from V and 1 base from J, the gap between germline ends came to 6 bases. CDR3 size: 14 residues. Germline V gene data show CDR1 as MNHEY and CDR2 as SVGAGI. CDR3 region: CASSYSGGNTEAFF. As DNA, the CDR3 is TGTGCCAGCAGTTACTCCGGGGGGAACACTGAAGCTTTCTTT.

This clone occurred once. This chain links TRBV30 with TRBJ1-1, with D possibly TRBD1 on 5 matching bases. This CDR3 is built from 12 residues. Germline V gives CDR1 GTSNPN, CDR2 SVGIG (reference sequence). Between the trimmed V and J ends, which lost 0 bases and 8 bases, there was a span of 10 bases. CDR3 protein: CAWSVPGGEAFF. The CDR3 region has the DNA TGTGCCTGGAGTGTCCCTGGGGGGGAAGCTTTCTTT. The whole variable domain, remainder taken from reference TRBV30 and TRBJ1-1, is SQTIHQWPATLVQPVGSPLSLECTVEGTSNPNLYWYRQAAGRGLQLLFYSVGIGQISSEVPQNLSASRPQDRQFILSSKKLLLSDSGFYLCAWSVPGGEAFFGQGTRLTVV.

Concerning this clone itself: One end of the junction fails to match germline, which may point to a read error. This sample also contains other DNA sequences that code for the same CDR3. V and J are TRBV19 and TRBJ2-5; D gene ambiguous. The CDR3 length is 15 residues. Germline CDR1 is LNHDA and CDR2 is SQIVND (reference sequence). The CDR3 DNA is TGTGCCAGTAGTATTGCGGCCAACTCAGAAGAGACCCAATACTTC. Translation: CASSIAANSEETQYF.

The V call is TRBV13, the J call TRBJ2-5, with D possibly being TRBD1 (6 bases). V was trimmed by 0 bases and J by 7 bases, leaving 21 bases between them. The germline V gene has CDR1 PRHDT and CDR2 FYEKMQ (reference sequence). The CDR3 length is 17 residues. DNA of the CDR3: TGTGCCAGCAGCTTAGGAGCCAGGGGCCGCGCGGTAGCGACCCAGTACTTC. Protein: CASSLGARGRAVATQYF.

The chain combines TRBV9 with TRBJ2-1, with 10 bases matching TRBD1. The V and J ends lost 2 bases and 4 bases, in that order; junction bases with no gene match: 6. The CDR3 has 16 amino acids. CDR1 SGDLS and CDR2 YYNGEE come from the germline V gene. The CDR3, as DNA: TGTGCCAGCAGCGTCGTCGGGACAGGGGATTACAATGAGCAGTTCTTC. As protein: CASSVVGTGDYNEQFF.

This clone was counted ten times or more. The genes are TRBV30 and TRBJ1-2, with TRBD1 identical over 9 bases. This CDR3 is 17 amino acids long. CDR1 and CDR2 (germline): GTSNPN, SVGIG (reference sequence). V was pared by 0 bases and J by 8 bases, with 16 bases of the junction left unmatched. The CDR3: CAWSVGTGKRPEWGYTF. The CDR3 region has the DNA TGTGCCTGGAGTGTAGGGACAGGGAAGCGCCCGGAATGGGGCTACACCTTC.

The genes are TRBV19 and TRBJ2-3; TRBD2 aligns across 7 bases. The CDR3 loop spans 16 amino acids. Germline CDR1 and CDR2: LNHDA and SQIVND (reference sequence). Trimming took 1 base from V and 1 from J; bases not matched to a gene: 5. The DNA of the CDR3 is TGTGCCAGTAGTATAGGGCTCCGGGAGGGCACAGATACGCAGTATTTT. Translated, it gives CASSIGLREGTDTQYF.

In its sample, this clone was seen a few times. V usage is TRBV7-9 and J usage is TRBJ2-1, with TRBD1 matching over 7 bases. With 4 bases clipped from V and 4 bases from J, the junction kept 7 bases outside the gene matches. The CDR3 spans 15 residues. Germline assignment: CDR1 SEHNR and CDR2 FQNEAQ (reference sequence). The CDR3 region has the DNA TGTGCCAGCAGCTCGACAGGGAATCCTTACAATGAGCAGTTCTTC. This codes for CASSSTGNPYNEQFF. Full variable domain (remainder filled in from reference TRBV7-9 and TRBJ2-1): DTGVSQNPRHKITKRGQNVTFRCDPISEHNRLYWYRQTLGQGPEFLTYFQNEAQLEKSRLLSDRFSAERPKGSFSTLEIQRTEQGDSAMYLCASSSTGNPYNEQFFGPGTRLTVL.

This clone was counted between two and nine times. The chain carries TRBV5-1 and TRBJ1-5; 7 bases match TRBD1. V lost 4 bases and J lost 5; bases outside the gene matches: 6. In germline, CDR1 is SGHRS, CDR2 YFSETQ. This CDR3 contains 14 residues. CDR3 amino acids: CASSQSGGDQPQHF. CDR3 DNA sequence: TGCGCCAGCAGCCAATCAGGGGGAGATCAGCCCCAGCATTTT.

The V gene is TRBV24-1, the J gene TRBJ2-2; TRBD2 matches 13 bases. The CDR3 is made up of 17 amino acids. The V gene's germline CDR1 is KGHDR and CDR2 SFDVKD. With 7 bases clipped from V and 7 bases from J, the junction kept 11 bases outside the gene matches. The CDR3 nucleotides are TGTGCCACCAGACCCTCCGGGACTAGCGGGACTGGCGGGGAGCTGTTTTTT. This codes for CATRPSGTSGTGGELFF.

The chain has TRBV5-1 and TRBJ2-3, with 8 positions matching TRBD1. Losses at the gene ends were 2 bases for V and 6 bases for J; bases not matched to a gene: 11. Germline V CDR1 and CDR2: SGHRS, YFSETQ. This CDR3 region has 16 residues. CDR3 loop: CASSFRSGGAYDTQYF. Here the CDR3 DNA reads TGCGCCAGCAGCTTCCGATCAGGGGGCGCATATGATACGCAGTATTTT.

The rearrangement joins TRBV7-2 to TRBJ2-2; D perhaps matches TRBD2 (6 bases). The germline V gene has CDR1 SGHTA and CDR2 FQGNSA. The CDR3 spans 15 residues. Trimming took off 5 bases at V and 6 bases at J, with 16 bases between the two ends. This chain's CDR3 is CASSPQIREPGELFF. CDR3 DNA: TGTGCCAGCAGCCCCCAGATTCGGGAGCCCGGGGAGCTGTTTTTT.

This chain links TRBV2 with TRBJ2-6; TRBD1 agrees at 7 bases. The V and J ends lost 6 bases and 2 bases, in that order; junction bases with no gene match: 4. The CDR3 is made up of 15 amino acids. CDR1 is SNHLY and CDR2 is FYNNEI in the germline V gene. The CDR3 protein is CASSITGAGANVLTF. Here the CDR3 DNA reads TGTGCCAGCAGCATTACAGGGGCTGGGGCCAACGTCCTGACTTTC.

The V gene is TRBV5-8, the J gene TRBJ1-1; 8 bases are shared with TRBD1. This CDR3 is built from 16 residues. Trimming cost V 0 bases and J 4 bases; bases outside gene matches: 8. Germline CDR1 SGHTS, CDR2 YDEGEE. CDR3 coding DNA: TGTGCCAGCAGCTTGGATTTTGGTCAGGGGGCCACTGAAGCTTTCTTT. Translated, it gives CASSLDFGQGATEAFF.

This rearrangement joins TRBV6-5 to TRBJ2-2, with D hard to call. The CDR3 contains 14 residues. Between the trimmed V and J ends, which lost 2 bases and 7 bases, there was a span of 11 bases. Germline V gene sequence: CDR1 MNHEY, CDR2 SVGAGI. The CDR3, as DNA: TGTGCCAGCAGTTACGACGCAGGCAGCGGGGAGCTGTTTTTT. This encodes CASSYDAGSGELFF.

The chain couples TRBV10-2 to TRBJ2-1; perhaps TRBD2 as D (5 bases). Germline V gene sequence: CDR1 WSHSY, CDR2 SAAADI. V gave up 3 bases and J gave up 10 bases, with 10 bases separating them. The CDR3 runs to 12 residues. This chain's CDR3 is CASSDLAGEQFF. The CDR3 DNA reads TGCGCCAGCAGTGATCTGGCGGGCGAGCAGTTCTTC.

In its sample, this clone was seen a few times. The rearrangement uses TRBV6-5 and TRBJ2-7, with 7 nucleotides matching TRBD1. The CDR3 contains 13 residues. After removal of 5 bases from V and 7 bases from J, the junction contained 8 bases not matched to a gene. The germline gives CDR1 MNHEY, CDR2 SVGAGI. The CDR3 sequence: CASSQDRRREQYF. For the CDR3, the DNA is TGTGCCAGCAGTCAGGACAGGCGCAGAGAGCAGTACTTC.

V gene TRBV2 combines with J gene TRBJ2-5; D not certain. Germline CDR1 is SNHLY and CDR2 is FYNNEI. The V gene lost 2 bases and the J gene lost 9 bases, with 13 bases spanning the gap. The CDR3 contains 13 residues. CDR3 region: CASSETRFAAQYF. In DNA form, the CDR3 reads TGTGCCAGCAGTGAAACCAGATTCGCGGCCCAGTACTTC.

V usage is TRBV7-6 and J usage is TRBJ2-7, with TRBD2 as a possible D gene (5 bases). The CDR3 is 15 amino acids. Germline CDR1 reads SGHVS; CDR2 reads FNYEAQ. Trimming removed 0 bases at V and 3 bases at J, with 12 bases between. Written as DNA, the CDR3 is TGTGCCAGCAGCTTAGCTCCCGGGGAGCACTACGAGCAGTACGTC. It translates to CASSLAPGEHYEQYV.

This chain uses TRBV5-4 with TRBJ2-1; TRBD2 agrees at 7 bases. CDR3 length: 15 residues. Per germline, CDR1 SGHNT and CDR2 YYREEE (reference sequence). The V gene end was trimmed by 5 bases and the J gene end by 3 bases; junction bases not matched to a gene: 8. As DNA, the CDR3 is TGTGCCAGCAGACCCACCGGGACTAACTACAATGAGCAGTTCTTC. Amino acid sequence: CASRPTGTNYNEQFF.

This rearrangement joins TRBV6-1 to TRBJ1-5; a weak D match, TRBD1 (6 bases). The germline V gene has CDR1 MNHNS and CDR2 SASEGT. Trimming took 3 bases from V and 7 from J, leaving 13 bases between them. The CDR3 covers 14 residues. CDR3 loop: CASSDTGPGQPQHF. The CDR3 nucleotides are TGTGCCAGCAGTGACACAGGGCCCGGACAGCCCCAGCATTTT.

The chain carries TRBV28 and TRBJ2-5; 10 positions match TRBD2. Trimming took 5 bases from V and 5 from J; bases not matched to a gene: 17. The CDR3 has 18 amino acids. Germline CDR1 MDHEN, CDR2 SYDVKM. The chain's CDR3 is CASSAKPPSSGSGETQYF. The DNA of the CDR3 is TGTGCCAGCAGTGCTAAGCCCCCCTCTAGCGGGAGTGGGGAGACCCAGTACTTC.

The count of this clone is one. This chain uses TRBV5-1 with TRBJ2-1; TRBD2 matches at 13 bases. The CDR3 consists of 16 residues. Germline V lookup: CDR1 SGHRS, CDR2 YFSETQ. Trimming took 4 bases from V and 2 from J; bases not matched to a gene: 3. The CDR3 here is CASSTTSGGAYNEQFF. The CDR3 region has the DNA TGCGCCAGCAGCACTACTAGCGGGGGGGCCTACAATGAGCAGTTCTTC.

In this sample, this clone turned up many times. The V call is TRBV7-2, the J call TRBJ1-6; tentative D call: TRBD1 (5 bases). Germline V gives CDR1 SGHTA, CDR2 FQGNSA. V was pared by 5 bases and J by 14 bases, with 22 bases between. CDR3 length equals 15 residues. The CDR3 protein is CASSPPAGTRRSLHF. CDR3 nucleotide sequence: TGTGCCAGCAGCCCACCGGCCGGGACTCGGAGGTCCCTCCACTTT.

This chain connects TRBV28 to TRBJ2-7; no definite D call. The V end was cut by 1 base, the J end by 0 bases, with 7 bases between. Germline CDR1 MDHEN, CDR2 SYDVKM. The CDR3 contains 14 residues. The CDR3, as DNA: TGTGCCAGCAGTTTATCTACCCACTCCTACGAGCAGTACTTC. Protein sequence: CASSLSTHSYEQYF.

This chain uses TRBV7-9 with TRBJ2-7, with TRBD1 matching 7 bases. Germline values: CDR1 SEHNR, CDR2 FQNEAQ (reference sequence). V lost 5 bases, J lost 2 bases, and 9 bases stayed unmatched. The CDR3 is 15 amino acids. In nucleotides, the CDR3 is TGTGCCAGCAGCCCCAAAGGGGGCCGTACCTACGAGCAGTACTTC. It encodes CASSPKGGRTYEQYF.

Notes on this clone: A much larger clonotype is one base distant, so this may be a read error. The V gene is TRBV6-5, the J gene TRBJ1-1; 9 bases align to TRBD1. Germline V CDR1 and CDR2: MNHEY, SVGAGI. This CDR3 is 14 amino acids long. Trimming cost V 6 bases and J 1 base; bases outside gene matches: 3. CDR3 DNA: TGTGCCAGCAGGCCGGGACAGGGGAACACTGAAGCTTTCTTT. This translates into CASRPGQGNTEAFF.

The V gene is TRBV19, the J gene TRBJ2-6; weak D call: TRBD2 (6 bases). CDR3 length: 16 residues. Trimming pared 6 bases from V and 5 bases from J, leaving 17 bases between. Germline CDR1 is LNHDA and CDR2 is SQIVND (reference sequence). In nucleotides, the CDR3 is TGTGCCAGTAGCTCCCTCCGGGGACTGAGGGCCAACGTCCTGACTTTC. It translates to CASSSLRGLRANVLTF.

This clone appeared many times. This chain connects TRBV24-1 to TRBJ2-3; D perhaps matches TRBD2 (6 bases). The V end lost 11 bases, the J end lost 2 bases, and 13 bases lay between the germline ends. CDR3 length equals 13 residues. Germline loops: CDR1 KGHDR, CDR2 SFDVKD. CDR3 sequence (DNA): TGTGCCATAGCAAGGAGGGCCACAGATACGCAGTATTTT. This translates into CAIARRATDTQYF.

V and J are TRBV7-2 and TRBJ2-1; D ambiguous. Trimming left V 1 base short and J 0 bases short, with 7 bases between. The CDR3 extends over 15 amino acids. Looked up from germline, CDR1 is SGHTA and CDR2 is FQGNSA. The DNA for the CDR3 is TGTGCCAGCAGCTTAGACGGGTCCTCCTACAATGAGCAGTTCTTC. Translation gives CASSLDGSSYNEQFF.